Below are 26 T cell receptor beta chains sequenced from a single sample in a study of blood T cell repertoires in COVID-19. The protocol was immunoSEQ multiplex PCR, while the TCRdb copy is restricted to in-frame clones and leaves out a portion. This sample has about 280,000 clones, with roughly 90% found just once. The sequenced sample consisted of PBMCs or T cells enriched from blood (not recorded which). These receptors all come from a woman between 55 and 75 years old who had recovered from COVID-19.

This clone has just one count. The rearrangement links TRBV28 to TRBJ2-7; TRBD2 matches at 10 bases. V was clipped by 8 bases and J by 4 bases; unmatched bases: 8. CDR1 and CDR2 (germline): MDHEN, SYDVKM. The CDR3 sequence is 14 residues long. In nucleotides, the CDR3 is TGTGCCAGCCTGAGCGGGGGGGCCCGGTACGAGCAGTACTTC. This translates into CASLSGGARYEQYF.

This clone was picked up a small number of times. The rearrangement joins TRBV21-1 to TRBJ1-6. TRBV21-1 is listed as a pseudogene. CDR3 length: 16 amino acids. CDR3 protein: CASSKAEKEINSPLHF. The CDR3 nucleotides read TGTGCCAGCAGCAAAGCAGAGAAGGAGATAAATTCACCCCTCCACTTT.

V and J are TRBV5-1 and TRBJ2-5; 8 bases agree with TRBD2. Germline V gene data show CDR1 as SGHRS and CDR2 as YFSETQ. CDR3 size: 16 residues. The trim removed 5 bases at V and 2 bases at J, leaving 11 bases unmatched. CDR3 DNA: TGCGCCAGCAGAGTGATGGGTAGCGGGGATCAAGAGACCCAGTACTTC. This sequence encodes CASRVMGSGDQETQYF.

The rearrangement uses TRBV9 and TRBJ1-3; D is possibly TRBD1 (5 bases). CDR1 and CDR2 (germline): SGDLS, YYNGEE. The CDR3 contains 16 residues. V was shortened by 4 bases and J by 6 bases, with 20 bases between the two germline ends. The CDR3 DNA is TGTGCCAGCAGCCCTGGTGGGGGGTTATTTTCAAACACCATATATTTT. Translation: CASSPGGGLFSNTIYF.

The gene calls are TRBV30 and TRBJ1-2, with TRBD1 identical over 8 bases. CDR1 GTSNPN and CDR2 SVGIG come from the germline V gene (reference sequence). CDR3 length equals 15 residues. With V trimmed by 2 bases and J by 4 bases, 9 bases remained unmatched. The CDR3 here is CAWSIGQGAVYGYTF. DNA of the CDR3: TGTGCCTGGAGTATCGGTCAGGGGGCCGTCTATGGCTACACCTTC. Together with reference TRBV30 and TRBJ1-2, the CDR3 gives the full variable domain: SQTIHQWPATLVQPVGSPLSLECTVEGTSNPNLYWYRQAAGRGLQLLFYSVGIGQISSEVPQNLSASRPQDRQFILSSKKLLLSDSGFYLCAWSIGQGAVYGYTFGSGTRLTVV.

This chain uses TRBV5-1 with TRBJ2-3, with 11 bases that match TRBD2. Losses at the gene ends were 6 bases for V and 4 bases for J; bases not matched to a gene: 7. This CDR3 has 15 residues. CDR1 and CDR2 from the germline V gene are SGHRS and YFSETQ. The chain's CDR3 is CASTTSGVTPDTQYF. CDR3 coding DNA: TGCGCCAGCACGACTAGCGGGGTAACTCCAGATACGCAGTATTTT.

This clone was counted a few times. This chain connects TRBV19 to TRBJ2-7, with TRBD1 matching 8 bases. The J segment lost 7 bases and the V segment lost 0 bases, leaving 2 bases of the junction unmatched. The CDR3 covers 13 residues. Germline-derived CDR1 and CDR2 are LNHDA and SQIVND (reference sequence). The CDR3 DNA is TGTGCCAGTAGTATAGAACAGGGGGGTGAGCAGTACTTC. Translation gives CASSIEQGGEQYF.

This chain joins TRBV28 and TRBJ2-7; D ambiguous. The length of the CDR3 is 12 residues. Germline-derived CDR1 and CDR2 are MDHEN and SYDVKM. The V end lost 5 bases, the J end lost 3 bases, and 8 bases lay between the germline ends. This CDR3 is CASSDDFYEQYF. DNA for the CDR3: TGTGCCAGCAGTGACGACTTCTACGAGCAGTACTTC. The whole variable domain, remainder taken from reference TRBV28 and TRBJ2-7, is DVKVTQSSRYLVKRTGEKVFLECVQDMDHENMFWYRQDPGLGLRLIYFSYDVKMKEKGDIPEGYSVSREKKERFSLILESASTNQTSMYLCASSDDFYEQYFGPGTRLTVT.

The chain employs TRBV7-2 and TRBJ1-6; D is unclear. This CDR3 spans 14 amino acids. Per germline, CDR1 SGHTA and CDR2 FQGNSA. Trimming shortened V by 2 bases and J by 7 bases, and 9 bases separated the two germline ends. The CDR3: CASSLSQTNSPLHF. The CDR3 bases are TGTGCCAGCAGCTTATCACAGACCAATTCACCCCTCCACTTT.

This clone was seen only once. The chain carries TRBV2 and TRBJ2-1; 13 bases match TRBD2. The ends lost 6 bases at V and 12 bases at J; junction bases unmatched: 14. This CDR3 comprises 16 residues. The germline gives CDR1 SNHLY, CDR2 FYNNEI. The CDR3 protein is CASRGGLAGPRVPQFF. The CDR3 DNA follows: TGTGCCAGCAGGGGGGGACTAGCGGGGCCCCGTGTGCCGCAGTTCTTC. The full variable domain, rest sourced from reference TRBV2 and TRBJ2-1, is EPEVTQTPSHQVTQMGQEVILRCVPISNHLYFYWYRQILGQKVEFLVSFYNNEISEKSEIFDDQFSVERPDGSNFTLKIRSTKLEDSAMYFCASRGGLAGPRVPQFFGPGTRLTVL.

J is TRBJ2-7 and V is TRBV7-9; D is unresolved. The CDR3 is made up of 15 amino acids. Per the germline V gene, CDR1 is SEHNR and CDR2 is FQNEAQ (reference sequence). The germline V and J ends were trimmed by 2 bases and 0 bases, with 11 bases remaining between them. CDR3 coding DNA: TGTGCCAGCAGCTTAACGGCGGCCTACTCCTACGAGCAGTACTTC. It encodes CASSLTAAYSYEQYF.

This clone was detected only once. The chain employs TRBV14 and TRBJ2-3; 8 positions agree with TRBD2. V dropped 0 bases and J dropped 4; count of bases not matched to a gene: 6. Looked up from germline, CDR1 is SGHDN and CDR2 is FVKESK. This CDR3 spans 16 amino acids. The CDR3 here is CASSQDESGGPDTQYF. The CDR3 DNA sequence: TGTGCCAGCAGCCAAGATGAGAGCGGGGGCCCAGATACGCAGTATTTT.

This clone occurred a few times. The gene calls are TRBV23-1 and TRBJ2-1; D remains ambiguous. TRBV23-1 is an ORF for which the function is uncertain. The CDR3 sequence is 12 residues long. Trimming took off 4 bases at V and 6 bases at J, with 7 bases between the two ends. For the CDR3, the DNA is TGCGCCAGCAGTCCATCCCTCAATGAGCAGTTCTTC. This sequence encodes CASSPSLNEQFF.

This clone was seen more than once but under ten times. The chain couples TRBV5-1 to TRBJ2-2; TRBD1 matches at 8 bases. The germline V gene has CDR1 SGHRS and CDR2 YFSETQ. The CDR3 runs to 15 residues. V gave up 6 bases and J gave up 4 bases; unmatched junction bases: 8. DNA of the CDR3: TGCGCCAGCACCGATAGGACAGGGTTCACCGGGGAGCTGTTTTTT. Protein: CASTDRTGFTGELFF.

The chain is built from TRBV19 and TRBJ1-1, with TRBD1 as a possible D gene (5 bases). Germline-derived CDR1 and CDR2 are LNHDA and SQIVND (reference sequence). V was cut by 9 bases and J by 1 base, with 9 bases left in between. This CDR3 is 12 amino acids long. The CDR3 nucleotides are TGTGCCAGCACTACAGGGAACACTGAAGCTTTCTTT. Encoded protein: CASTTGNTEAFF.

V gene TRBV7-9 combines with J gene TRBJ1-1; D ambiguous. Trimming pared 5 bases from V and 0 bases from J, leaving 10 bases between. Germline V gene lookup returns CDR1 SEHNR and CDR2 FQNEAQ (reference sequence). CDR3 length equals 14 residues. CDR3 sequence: CASSPREMNTEAFF. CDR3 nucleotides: TGTGCCAGCAGCCCAAGGGAGATGAACACTGAAGCTTTCTTT. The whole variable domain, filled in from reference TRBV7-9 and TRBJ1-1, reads DTGVSQNPRHKITKRGQNVTFRCDPISEHNRLYWYRQTLGQGPEFLTYFQNEAQLEKSRLLSDRFSAERPKGSFSTLEIQRTEQGDSAMYLCASSPREMNTEAFFGQGTRLTVV.

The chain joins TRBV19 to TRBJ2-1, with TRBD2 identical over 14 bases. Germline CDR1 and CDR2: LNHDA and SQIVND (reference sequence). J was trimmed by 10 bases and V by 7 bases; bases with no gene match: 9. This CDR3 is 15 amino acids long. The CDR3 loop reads CASTPTSGGAREQFF. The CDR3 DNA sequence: TGTGCCAGTACCCCGACTAGCGGGGGGGCAAGGGAGCAGTTCTTC.

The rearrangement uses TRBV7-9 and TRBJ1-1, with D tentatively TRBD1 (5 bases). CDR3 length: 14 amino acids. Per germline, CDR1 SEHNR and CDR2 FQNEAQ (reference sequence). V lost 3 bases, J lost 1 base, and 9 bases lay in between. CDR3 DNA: TGTGCCAGCAGCTTCAGGGTTAAGAACACTGAAGCTTTCTTT. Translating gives CASSFRVKNTEAFF. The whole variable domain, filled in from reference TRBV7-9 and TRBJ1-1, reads DTGVSQNPRHKITKRGQNVTFRCDPISEHNRLYWYRQTLGQGPEFLTYFQNEAQLEKSRLLSDRFSAERPKGSFSTLEIQRTEQGDSAMYLCASSFRVKNTEAFFGQGTRLTVV.

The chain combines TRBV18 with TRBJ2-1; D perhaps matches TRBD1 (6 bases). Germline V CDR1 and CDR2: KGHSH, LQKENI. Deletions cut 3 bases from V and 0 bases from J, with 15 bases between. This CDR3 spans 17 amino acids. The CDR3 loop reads CASSPPQGLSSYNEQFF. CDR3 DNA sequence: TGTGCCAGCTCACCTCCACAGGGTCTAAGCTCCTACAATGAGCAGTTCTTC.

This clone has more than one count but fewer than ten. Here the CDR3 reads CASSPRPGQEISPLHF. The DNA for the CDR3 is TGTGCCAGCAGCCCTAGACCGGGACAGGAGATTTCACCCCTCCACTTT. The chain links TRBV9 to TRBJ1-6; 8 nucleotides match TRBD1. The CDR3 length is 16 residues. Germline CDR1 SGDLS, CDR2 YYNGEE. The V gene end was trimmed by 4 bases and the J gene end by 9 bases; junction bases not matched to a gene: 12.

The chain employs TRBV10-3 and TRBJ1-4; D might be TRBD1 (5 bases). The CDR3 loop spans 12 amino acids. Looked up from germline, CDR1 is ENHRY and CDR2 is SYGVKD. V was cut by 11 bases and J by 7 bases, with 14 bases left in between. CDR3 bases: TGTGCCTCGGGCGGGGGTAGTGAAAAACTGTTTTTT. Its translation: CASGGGSEKLFF.

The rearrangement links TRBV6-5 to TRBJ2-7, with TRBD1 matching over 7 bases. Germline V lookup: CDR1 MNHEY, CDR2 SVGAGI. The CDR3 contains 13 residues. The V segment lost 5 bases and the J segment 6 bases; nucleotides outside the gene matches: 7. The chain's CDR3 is CASSRAGDSEQYF. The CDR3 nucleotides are TGTGCCAGCAGTCGGGCTGGGGACAGCGAGCAGTACTTC.

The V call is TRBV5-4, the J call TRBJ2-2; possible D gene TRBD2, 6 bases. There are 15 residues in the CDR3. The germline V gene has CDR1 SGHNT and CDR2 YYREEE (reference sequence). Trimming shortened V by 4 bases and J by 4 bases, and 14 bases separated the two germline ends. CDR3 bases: TGTGCCAGCAGCACCGGGGGAACCCCCACCGGGGAGCTGTTTTTT. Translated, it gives CASSTGGTPTGELFF.

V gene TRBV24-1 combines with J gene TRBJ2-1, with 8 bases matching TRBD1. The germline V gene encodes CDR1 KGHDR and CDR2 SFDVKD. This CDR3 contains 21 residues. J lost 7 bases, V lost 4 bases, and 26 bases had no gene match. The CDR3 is CATSDLTQEGGTGRGENEQFF. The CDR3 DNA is TGTGCCACCAGTGACCTAACGCAGGAGGGCGGGACAGGTCGAGGAGAAAATGAGCAGTTCTTC.

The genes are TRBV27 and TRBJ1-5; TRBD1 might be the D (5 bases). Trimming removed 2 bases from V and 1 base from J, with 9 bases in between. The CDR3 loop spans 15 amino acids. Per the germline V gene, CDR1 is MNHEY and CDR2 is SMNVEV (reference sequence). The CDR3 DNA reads TGTGCCAGCAGTTTAGATGGGGGGAGCAATCAGCCCCAGCATTTT. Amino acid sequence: CASSLDGGSNQPQHF.

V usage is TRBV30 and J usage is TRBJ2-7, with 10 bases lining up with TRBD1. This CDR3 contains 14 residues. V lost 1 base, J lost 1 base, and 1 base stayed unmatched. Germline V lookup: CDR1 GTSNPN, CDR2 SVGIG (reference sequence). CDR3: CAWSGGQGSYEQYF. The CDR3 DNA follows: TGTGCCTGGAGTGGGGGACAGGGGTCCTACGAGCAGTACTTC.